This T cell receptor (beta chain) was observed in a study of T-cell reconstitution after alpha-beta-depleted transplantation in children. Germline lookup yields CDR1 ENHRY and CDR2 SYGVKD. V was trimmed by 8 bases and J by 6 bases, leaving 22 bases between them. CDR3 length equals 15 residues. Study conclusions and caveats: Hyperexpanded clones declined; after one year, newly produced T cells mostly supplied diversity. Expanded graft clones, several hundred of them, were reportedly the source of alpha-beta T cells about two months after transplant. It was surviving recipient T cells and thymic progenitors that gave some patients high TCRbeta diversity at day 60.

As regards this clonotype: Its cognate antigen is unknown.

This sample's TCRbeta library carried unique molecular identifier barcodes. TCRdb reprocessed the PCR reads via MiXCR and lists one record per CDR3 protein. The sample records hundreds of thousands of distinct CDR3 sequences, roughly 8.2% being singletons. The rearrangement uses TRBV10-3 and TRBJ1-1; maybe TRBD1 (5 bases). This TCR was sampled from a female patient aged 2-10 years who had a stem cell transplant for Fanconi anemia, so the T cells may come from the graft donor. The starting material was peripheral blood, obtained 360 days after TCRalphabeta/CD19-depleted stem cell transplant. CDR3 in DNA: TGTGCCATCTACCCCGGTGGGGGACGTCTGTCTGAAGCTTTCTTT. Protein product: CAIYPGGGRLSEAFF.